The next 15 T cell receptor beta chains were all read from a single sample in a study of human T cells and chemical hapten exposure. TCRdb re-called the RACE reads with MiXCR, one entry per CDR3 protein. The repertoire holds about 77,000 distinct CDR3 sequences, about 8.6% seen once, with roughly 1.6% in the top ten. Time point: healthy volunteer bleed at 6 weeks. Unfractionated whole blood yielded the extracted total RNA. The sequencing input was whole blood. The receptor source for this set is a female donor in good health. Some clones in this sample may be carry-over from other donors' samples.

This clonotype has only a few counts. CDR3 sequence: CAIGPWSNEQYF. CDR3 coding DNA: TGTGCCATCGGCCCCTGGTCAAACGAGCAGTACTTC. The chain joins TRBV10-3 to TRBJ2-7; unclear D gene. CDR3 size: 12 residues. CDR1 and CDR2 (germline): ENHRY, SYGVKD. Trimming removed 8 bases at V and 5 bases at J, with 13 bases between.

This clonotype has more than one count but fewer than ten. V and J are TRBV4-3 and TRBJ1-2; D unclear. This CDR3 region has 14 residues. Trimming pared 0 bases from V and 4 bases from J, leaving 9 bases between. Germline V lookup: CDR1 LGHNA, CDR2 YSLEER. In DNA, the CDR3 is TGCGCCAGCAGCCAAGATAGGGATGGCTATGGCTACACCTTC. This sequence encodes CASSQDRDGYGYTF.

This clonotype has at least ten counts. The V gene is TRBV20-1, the J gene TRBJ2-1; TRBD1 aligns across 9 bases. Trimming removed 6 bases from V and 1 base from J; junction bases left unmatched: 4. The CDR3 extends over 14 amino acids. Germline values: CDR1 DFQATT, CDR2 SNEGSKA (reference sequence). CDR3: CSAQTGGSYNEQFF. Here the CDR3 DNA reads TGCAGTGCCCAGACAGGGGGTTCCTACAATGAGCAGTTCTTC.

This clonotype was counted a few times. In nucleotides, the CDR3 is TGTGCCAGCATCGGAGGGTGGGGAAGCTCCTACAATGAGCAGTTCTTC. It is translated as CASIGGWGSSYNEQFF. The V gene is TRBV6-1, the J gene TRBJ2-1, with D possibly TRBD2 on 6 matching bases. Trimming took 7 bases from V and 0 from J, leaving 16 bases between them. The CDR3 length is 16 residues. Germline values: CDR1 MNHNS, CDR2 SASEGT.

This sequence joins TRBV6-2 or TRBV6-3 and TRBJ2-7; tentatively, D is TRBD1 (7 bases). CDR3 length: 17 residues. The V end was cut by 5 bases, the J end by 0 bases, with 20 bases between. Per the germline V gene, CDR1 is MNHEY and CDR2 is SVGEGT. The CDR3 DNA sequence: TGTGCCAGCAGTCCCCCTAGCGAGTCAGGGGGCTCCTACGAGCAGTACTTC. It translates to CASSPPSESGGSYEQYF.

The table lists this clonotype with many counts. J is TRBJ2-3 and V is TRBV12-3 or TRBV12-4; tentative D call: TRBD1 (5 bases). V lost 7 bases and J lost 2, with 16 bases in between. The length of the CDR3 is 15 residues. CDR3 DNA: TGTGCCAGCACCGCCATTTGGGGCCCCACAGATACGCAGTATTTT. It encodes CASTAIWGPTDTQYF.

This clonotype was observed at least ten times. The V call is TRBV7-9, the J call TRBJ2-3, with D maybe TRBD1 (6 bases). CDR1 is SEHNR, CDR2 FQNEAQ, per germline (reference sequence). The V end was cut by 0 bases, the J end by 4 bases, with 17 bases between. CDR3 length: 17 amino acids. The CDR3 is CASSLAIRGRRADTQYF. The CDR3 DNA sequence: TGTGCCAGCAGCTTAGCCATTAGGGGGAGAAGAGCAGATACGCAGTATTTT.

Only a few counts were recorded for this clonotype. This chain uses TRBV2 with TRBJ1-5; 12 nucleotides match TRBD1. Germline CDR1 reads SNHLY; CDR2 reads FYNNEI. Trimming at V came to 8 bases and at J to 7 bases, leaving 6 bases not matched to a gene. CDR3 length equals 14 residues. The CDR3 DNA reads as TGTGCCAGCCGAGGGACAGGGGGCGAGCAGCCCCAGCATTTT. Translated: CASRGTGGEQPQHF.

This chain links TRBV7-2 with TRBJ2-2; possibly TRBD1 or TRBD2 for D (5 bases each). The germline V gene encodes CDR1 SGHTA and CDR2 FQGNSA. The CDR3 contains 14 residues. Trimming took 5 bases from V and 4 from J, leaving 11 bases between them. This CDR3 is CASSPTRGTGELFF. The CDR3 DNA is TGTGCCAGCAGCCCTACGAGGGGCACCGGGGAGCTGTTTTTT.

This clonotype was detected a few times. The J gene is TRBJ2-7, the V gene TRBV21-1; the table gives TRBD2 as D, unverified against the DNA. TRBV21-1 represents a pseudogene. There are 16 residues in the CDR3. CDR3 nucleotide sequence: TGTGCCAGCAGCAAAGTGGTCGGGGGGGCCCACTACGAGCAGTACTTC. Translating it yields CASSKVVGGAHYEQYF.

Turning to this clonotype: At one boundary the junction diverges from the germline segment, which might be a read error. The CDR3 here is CASSITDGSLSF. The DNA for the CDR3 is TGTGCCAGTAGTATAACGGACGGGAGCCTTTCCTTC. This chain uses TRBV19 with TRBJ1-2; D unresolved. Germline lookup yields CDR1 LNHDA and CDR2 SQIVND (reference sequence). There are 12 residues in the CDR3.

A few counts support this clonotype. The chain recombines TRBV7-8 with TRBJ1-1, with 8 bases aligning to TRBD1. This CDR3 has 16 amino acids. Germline-derived CDR1 and CDR2 are SGHVS and FQNEAQ. The V and J ends lost 7 bases and 6 bases, in that order; junction bases with no gene match: 16. This chain's CDR3 is CASTTPETGEIPEAFF. DNA for the CDR3: TGTGCCAGCACTACCCCCGAGACAGGGGAAATCCCTGAAGCTTTCTTT.

This clonotype was counted a few times. The J gene is TRBJ2-7, the V gene TRBV12-3 or TRBV12-4; no reliable D call. With 6 bases removed from V and 5 bases from J, the gap between germline ends came to 11 bases. The CDR3 runs 12 residues. The CDR3 DNA follows: TGTGCCAGCAGCCCCACCCCACACGAGCAGTACTTC. Amino acids: CASSPTPHEQYF.

This clonotype was detected a few times. The DNA for the CDR3 is TGCAGTGCTCTCGGATGGAACACTGAAGCTTTCTTT. Translation: CSALGWNTEAFF. The genes are TRBV20-1 and TRBJ1-1, with D unclear. The CDR3 runs to 12 residues. CDR1 is DFQATT and CDR2 is SNEGSKA in the germline V gene (reference sequence). Trimming stripped 5 bases from V and 1 base from J, with 8 bases between.

J is TRBJ1-1 and V is TRBV20-1; 10 bases match TRBD1. With V trimmed by 5 bases and J by 4 bases, 4 bases remained unmatched. The CDR3 loop spans 13 amino acids. From germline, CDR1 is DFQATT and CDR2 SNEGSKA (reference sequence). CDR3 loop: CSAWTGGTTEAFF. The DNA of the CDR3 is TGCAGTGCTTGGACAGGGGGGACCACTGAAGCTTTCTTT.